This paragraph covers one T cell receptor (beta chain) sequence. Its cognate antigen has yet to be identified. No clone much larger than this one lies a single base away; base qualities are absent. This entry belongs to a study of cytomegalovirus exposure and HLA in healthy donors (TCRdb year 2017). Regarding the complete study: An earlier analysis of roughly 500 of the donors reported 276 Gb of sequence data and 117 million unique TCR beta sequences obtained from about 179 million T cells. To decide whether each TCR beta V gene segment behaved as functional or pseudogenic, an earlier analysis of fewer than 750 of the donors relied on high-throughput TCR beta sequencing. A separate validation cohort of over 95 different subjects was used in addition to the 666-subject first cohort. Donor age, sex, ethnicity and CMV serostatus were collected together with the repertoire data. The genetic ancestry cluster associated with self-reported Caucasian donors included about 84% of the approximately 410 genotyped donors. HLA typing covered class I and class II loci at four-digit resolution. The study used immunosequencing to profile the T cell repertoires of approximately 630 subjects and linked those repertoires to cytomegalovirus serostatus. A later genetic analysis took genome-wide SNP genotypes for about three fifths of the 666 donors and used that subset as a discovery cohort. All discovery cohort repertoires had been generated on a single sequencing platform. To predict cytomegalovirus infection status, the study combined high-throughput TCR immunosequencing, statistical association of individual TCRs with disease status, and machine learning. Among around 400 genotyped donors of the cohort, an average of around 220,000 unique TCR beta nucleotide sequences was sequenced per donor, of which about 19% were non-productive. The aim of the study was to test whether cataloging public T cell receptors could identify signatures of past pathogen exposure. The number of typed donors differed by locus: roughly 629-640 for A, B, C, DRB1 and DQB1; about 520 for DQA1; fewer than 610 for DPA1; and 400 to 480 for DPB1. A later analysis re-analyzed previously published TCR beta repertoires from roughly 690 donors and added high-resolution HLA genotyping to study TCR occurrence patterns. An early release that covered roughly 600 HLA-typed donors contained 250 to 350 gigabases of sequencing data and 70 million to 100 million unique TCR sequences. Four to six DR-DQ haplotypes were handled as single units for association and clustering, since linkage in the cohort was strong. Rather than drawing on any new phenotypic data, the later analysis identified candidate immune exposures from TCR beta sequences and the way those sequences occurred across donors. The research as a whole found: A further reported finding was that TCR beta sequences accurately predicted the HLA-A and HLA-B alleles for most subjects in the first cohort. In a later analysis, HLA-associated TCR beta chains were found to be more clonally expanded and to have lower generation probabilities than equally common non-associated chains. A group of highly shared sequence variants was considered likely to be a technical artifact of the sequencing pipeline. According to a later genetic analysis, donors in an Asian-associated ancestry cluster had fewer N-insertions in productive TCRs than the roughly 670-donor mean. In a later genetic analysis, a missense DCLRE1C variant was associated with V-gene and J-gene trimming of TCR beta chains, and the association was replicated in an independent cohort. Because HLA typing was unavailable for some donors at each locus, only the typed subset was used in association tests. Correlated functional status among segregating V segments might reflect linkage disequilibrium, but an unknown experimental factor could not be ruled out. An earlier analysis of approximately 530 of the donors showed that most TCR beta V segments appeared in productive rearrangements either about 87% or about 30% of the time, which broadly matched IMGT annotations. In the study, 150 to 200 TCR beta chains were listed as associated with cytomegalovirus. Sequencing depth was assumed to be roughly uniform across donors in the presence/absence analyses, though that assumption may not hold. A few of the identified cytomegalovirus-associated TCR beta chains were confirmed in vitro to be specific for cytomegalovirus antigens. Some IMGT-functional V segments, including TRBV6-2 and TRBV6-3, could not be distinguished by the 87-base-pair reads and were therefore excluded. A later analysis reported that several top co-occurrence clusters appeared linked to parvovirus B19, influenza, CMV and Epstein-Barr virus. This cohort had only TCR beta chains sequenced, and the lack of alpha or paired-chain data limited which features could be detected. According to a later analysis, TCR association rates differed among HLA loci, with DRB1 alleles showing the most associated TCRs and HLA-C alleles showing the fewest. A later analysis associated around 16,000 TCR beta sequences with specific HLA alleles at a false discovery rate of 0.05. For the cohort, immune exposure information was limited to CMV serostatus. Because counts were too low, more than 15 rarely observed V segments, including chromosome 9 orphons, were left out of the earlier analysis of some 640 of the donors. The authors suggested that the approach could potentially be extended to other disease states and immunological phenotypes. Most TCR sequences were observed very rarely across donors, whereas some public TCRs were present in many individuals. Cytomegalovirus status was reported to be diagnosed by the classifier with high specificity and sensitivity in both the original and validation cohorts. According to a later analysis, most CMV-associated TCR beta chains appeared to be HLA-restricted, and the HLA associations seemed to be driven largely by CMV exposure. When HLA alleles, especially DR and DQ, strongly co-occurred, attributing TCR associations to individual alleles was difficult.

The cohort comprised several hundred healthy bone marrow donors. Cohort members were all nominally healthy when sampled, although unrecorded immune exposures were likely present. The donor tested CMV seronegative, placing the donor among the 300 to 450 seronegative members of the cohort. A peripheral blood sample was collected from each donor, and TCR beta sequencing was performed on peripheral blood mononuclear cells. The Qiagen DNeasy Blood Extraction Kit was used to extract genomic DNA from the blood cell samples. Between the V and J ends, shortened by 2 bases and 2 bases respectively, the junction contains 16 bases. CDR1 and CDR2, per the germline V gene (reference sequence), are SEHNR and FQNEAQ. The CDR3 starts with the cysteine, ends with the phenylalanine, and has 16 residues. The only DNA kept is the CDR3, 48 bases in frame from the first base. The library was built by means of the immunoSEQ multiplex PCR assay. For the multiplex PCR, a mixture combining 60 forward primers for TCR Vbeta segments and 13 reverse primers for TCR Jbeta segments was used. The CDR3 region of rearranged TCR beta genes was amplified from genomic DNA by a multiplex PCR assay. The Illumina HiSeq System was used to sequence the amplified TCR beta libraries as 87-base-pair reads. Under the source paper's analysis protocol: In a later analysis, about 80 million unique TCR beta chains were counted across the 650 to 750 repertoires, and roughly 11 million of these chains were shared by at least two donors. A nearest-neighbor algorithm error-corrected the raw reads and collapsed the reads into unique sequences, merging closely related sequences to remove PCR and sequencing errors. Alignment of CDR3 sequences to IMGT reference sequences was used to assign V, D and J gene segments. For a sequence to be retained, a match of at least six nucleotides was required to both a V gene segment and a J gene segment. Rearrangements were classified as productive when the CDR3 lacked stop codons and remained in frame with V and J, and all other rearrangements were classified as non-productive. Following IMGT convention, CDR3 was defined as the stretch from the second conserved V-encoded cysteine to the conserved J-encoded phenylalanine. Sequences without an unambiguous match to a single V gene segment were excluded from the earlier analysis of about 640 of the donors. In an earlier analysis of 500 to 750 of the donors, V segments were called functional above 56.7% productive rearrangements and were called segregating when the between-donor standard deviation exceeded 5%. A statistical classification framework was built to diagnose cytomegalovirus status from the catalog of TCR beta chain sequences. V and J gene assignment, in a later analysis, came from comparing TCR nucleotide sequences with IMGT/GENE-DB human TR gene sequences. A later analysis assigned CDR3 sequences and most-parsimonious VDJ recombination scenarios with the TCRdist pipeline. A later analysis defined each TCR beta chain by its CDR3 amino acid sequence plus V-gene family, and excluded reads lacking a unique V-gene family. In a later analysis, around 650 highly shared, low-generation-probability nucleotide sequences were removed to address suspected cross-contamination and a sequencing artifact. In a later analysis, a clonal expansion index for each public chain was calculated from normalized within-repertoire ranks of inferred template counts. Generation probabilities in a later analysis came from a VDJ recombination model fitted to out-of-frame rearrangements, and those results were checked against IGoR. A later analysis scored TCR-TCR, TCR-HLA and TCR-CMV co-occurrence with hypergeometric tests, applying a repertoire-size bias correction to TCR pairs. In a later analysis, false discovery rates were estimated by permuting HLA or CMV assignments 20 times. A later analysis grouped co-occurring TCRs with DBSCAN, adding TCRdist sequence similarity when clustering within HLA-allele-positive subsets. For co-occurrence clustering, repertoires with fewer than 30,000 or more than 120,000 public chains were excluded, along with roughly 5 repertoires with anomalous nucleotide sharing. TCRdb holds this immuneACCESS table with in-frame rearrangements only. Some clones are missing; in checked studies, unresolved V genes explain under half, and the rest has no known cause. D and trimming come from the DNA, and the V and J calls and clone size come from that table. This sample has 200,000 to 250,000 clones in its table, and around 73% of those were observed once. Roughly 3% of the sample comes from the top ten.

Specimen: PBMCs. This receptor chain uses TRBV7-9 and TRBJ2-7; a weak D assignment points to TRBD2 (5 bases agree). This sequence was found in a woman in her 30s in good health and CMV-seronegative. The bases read TGTGCCAGCAGCTTATACGGCGGGCTACCGGCCTACGAGCAGTACTTC. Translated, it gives CASSLYGGLPAYEQYF.